Below, one T cell receptor beta chain is given with its context. The antigen remains undetermined. This specimen comes from a study of T cell responses to AZD1222 COVID-19 vaccine. Findings and caveats of the study: Clonal diversity may have been underestimated, and the donors were mostly white British, with more females than males.

Produced via immunoSEQ multiplex PCR; TCRdb's table is partial and in-frame only. The sample includes around 45,000 clones, roughly 91% seen only once; the top ten take about two fifths. CDR3 length equals 19 residues. CDR1 is SGHDN and CDR2 is FVKESK in the germline V gene. Trimming took off 8 bases at V and 0 bases at J, with 23 bases between the two ends. This receptor was taken from an adult who received the AZD1222 COVID-19 vaccine. This material consisted of peripheral blood, taken 28 days after the second AZD1222 dose. The chain has TRBV14 and TRBJ2-6; D is possibly TRBD2 (6 bases). The CDR3 reads CASSPLLGQGGSGANVLTF. The CDR3 coding sequence is TGTGCCAGCTCTCCGCTTCTAGGGCAGGGAGGCTCTGGGGCCAACGTCCTGACTTTC.